This T cell receptor beta chain came from a study of metastatic and nonmetastatic thyroid tumors. Until they underwent thyroid surgery, no patient had received any treatment. Germline CDR1 reads KGHSH; CDR2 reads LQKENI. The V gene lost 0 bases and the J gene lost 3 bases, with 11 bases spanning the gap. The CDR3 totals 15 residues. This clone counts as medium-sized. TCRdb re-called the PCR reads with MiXCR. The sample has about 35,000 clones, 15% to 20% seen once. The chain recombines TRBV18 with TRBJ1-1; D ambiguous. Material for sequencing was blood. The TCR was taken from a female donor with papillary thyroid cancer or a benign thyroid nodule (not recorded which). Some clones in this sample may be carry-over from other donors' samples. Here the CDR3 reads CASSPPRRLDTEAFF. The CDR3 region has the DNA TGTGCCAGCTCACCACCGAGGCGGCTTGACACTGAAGCTTTCTTT.